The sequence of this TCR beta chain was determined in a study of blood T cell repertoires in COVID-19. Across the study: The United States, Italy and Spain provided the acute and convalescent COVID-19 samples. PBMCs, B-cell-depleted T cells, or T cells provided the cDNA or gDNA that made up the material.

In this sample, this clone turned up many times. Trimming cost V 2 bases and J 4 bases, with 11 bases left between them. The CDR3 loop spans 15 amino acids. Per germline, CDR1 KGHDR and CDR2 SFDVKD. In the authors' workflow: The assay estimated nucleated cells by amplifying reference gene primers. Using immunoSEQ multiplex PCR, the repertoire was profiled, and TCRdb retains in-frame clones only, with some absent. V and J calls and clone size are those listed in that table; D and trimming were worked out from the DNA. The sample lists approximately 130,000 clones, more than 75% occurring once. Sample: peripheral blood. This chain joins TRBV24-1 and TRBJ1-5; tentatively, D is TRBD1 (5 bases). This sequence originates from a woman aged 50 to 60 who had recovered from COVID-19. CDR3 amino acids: CATSDSGDWNQPQHF. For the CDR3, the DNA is TGTGCCACCAGTGATTCGGGGGATTGGAATCAGCCCCAGCATTTT.